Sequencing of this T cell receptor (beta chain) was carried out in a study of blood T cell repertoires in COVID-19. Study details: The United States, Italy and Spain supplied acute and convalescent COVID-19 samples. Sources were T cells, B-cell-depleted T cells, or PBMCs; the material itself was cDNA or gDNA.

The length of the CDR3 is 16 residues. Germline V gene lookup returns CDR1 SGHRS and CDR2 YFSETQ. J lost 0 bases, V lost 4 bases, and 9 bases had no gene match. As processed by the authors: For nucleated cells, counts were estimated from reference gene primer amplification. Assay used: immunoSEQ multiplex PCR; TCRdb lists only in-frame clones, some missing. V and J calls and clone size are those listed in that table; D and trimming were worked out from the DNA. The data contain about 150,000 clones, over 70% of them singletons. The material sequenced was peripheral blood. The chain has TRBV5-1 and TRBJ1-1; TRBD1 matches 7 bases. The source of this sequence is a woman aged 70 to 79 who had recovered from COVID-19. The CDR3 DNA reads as TGCGCCAGCAGCAGGCAGGGGGGCCCGATGAACACTGAAGCTTTCTTT. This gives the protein CASSRQGGPMNTEAFF. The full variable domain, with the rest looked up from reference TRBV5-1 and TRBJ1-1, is KAGVTQTPRYLIKTRGQQVTLSCSPISGHRSVSWYQQTPGQGLQFLFEYFSETQRNKGNFPGRFSGRQFSNSRSEMNVSTLELGDSALYLCASSRQGGPMNTEAFFGQGTRLTVV.